A selection of T cell receptor beta chains follows, all from one sample in a study of Graves' ophthalmopathy and Graves' hyperthyroidism. MiXCR was run by TCRdb on the multiplex PCR reads, yielding one entry per CDR3 protein. Here the sample spans about 1.2 million distinct CDR3 sequences, 35% to 45% being singletons. The sequenced sample was peripheral blood or thyroid tissue (not recorded which). These receptors were obtained from an adult man with Graves' hyperthyroidism. CDR3s include the opening cysteine and the closing phenylalanine or tryptophan. Each record gives: D gene, J gene, V gene, clone size, CDR3 protein, CDR3 DNA. D genes are given only for firm matches. Not all rows give a size; the values are once, few, many and, for expanded clones, a class.

- | TRBJ1-5 | TRBV12-3/TRBV12-4 | - | CASSSREQPQHF | TGTGCCAGCAGTTCCCGCGAGCAGCCCCAGCATTTT
- | TRBJ2-3 | TRBV29-1 | - | CSVKEVSDTQYF | TGCAGCGTGAAGGAAGTGTCAGATACGCAGTATTTT
TRBD2 | TRBJ2-7 | TRBV20-1 | once | CSAPPGLAVEQYF | TGCAGTGCCCCCCCCGGACTAGCAGTCGAGCAGTACTTC
TRBD1 | TRBJ1-5 | TRBV20-1 | many | CSARDRTGYQPQHF | TGCAGTGCTAGAGATCGGACAGGCTATCAGCCCCAGCATTTT
- | TRBJ2-7 | TRBV6-5 | - | CASRRNRADSYEQYF | TGTGCCAGCAGACGCAACAGGGCGGATTCCTACGAGCAGTACTTC
TRBD1 | TRBJ2-7 | TRBV20-1 | - | CSAPPGTVYEQYF | TGCAGTGCTCCACCCGGGACAGTGTACGAGCAGTACTTC
- | TRBJ1-1 | TRBV29-1 | - | CSLVDWDPEAFF | TGCAGCTTAGTTGATTGGGACCCTGAAGCTTTCTTT
- | TRBJ2-2 | TRBV24-1 | few | CATSDSRGRTGELFF | TGTGCCACCAGTGATAGTCGGGGACGGACCGGGGAGCTGTTTTTT
TRBD1 | TRBJ1-2 | TRBV7-8 | - | CASSQGQGRHGYTF | TGTGCCAGCAGCCAGGGACAGGGACGGCATGGCTACACCTTC
- | TRBJ2-3 | TRBV5-1 | - | CASSLDIGRTTDTQYF | TGCGCCAGCAGCTTGGATATTGGCAGGACGACAGATACGCAGTATTTT
TRBD2 | TRBJ2-7 | TRBV7-6 | many | CASSLGAGAPYEQYF | TGTGCCAGCAGCTTAGGGGCGGGAGCCCCCTACGAGCAGTACTTC
- | TRBJ2-2 | TRBV11-2 | - | CASGSRMGNTGELFF | TGTGCCAGCGGTTCACGTATGGGGAACACCGGGGAGCTGTTTTTT
TRBD1 | TRBJ2-7 | TRBV20-1 | many | CSARDAQGADEQYF | TGCAGTGCTAGAGATGCTCAGGGGGCCGACGAGCAGTACTTC
- | TRBJ1-1 | TRBV25-1 | - | CASSATRPGAEAFF | TGTGCCAGCAGTGCTACCCGACCTGGGGCTGAAGCTTTCTTT
- | TRBJ2-2 | TRBV24-1 | many | CATSDLQRGTGELFF | TGTGCCACCAGTGACCTCCAAAGGGGGACCGGGGAGCTGTTTTTT
- | TRBJ1-1 | TRBV20-1 | many | CSAQEMNTEAFF | TGCAGTGCCCAAGAAATGAACACTGAAGCTTTCTTT
- | TRBJ2-5 | TRBV5-6 | - | CASSTPRRGGETQYF | TGTGCCAGCAGCACCCCTCGCAGGGGAGGAGAGACCCAGTACTTC
- | TRBJ1-2 | TRBV5-6 | - | CASSLTTYSPGHDYTF | TGTGCCAGCAGCTTGACGACCTATAGCCCGGGCCATGACTACACCTTC
TRBD1 | TRBJ1-5 | TRBV30 | - | CAWRVGGSNQPQHF | TGTGCCTGGAGGGTAGGGGGCAGCAATCAGCCCCAGCATTTT
TRBD1 | TRBJ1-2 | TRBV5-1 | - | CASSISGTEEYGYTF | TGCGCCAGCAGCATTTCCGGGACAGAAGAATATGGCTACACCTTC
- | TRBJ1-1 | TRBV4-1 | few | CASTPRVNTEAFF | TGCGCCAGCACCCCCCGGGTGAACACTGAAGCTTTCTTT
- | TRBJ1-6 | TRBV6-5 | - | CASSSPGTNSHSPLHF | TGTGCCAGCAGTTCGCCCGGGACCAATTCTCATTCACCCCTCCACTTT
TRBD2 | TRBJ2-7 | TRBV10-3 | - | CAISESVVAGGTAYEQYF | TGTGCCATCAGTGAGTCCGTGGTAGCGGGAGGGACCGCCTACGAGCAGTACTTC
- | TRBJ2-5 | TRBV20-1 | many | CSAATGTQQETQYF | TGCAGTGCTGCCACCGGGACGCAACAAGAGACCCAGTACTTC
- | TRBJ1-2 | TRBV12-3/TRBV12-4 | - | CASSPFLRGWYDGYTF | TGTGCCAGCAGCCCCTTCCTCAGGGGATGGTATGATGGCTACACCTTC
TRBD1 | TRBJ1-2 | TRBV20-1 | few | CSAIMTGLYGYTF | TGCAGTGCTATTATGACAGGGCTCTATGGCTACACCTTC
- | TRBJ1-1 | TRBV4-3 | many | CASSRPDMNTEAFF | TGCGCCAGCAGCCGACCGGACATGAACACTGAAGCTTTCTTT
- | TRBJ1-6 | TRBV2 | - | CASSAVEGDNSSPLHF | TGTGCCAGCAGTGCGGTCGAAGGGGACAATAGTTCACCCCTCCACTTT
- | TRBJ2-2 | TRBV24-1 | many | CATSDFYWGGKNTGELFF | TGTGCCACCAGTGATTTCTATTGGGGCGGTAAGAACACCGGGGAGCTGTTTTTT
- | TRBJ2-2 | TRBV6-5 | few | CASMGLANTGELFF | TGTGCCAGCATGGGGCTAGCGAACACCGGGGAGCTGTTTTTT
- | TRBJ2-2 | TRBV6-6 | - | CASERGSNTGELFF | TGTGCCAGCGAAAGGGGCTCGAACACCGGGGAGCTGTTTTTT
- | TRBJ2-7 | TRBV7-2 | - | CASSRGPASDEQYF | TGTGCCAGCAGCCGAGGGCCAGCCTCTGACGAGCAGTACTTC
- | TRBJ2-2 | TRBV5-1 | many | CASNRQDPDTGELFF | TGCGCCAGCAACCGACAGGACCCGGACACCGGGGAGCTGTTTTTT
- | TRBJ1-1 | TRBV29-1 | many | CSVQRQQGYTEAFF | TGCAGCGTGCAACGACAGCAGGGTTACACTGAAGCTTTCTTT
- | TRBJ2-5 | TRBV4-1 | many | CASSLSKETQYF | TGCGCCAGCAGCCTATCGAAAGAGACCCAGTACTTC
TRBD1 | TRBJ1-1 | TRBV4-3 | - | CASSQGTGFTEAFF | TGCGCCAGCAGCCAAGGGACAGGGTTCACTGAAGCTTTCTTT
TRBD1 | TRBJ2-2 | TRBV10-3 | many | CAIGLKKDRDTGELFF | TGTGCCATCGGACTTAAGAAGGACAGGGATACCGGGGAGCTGTTTTTT
- | TRBJ2-2 | TRBV20-1 | - | CSATGQVDTGELFF | TGCAGTGCTACAGGGCAGGTCGACACCGGGGAGCTGTTTTTT
TRBD1 | TRBJ2-6 | TRBV15 | - | CATSRLGQGASGANVLTF | TGTGCCACCAGCCGGCTTGGACAGGGGGCAAGTGGGGCCAACGTCCTGACTTTC
- | TRBJ1-5 | TRBV2 | - | CASSSGSSLGQPQHF | TGTGCCAGCAGTTCGGGGTCGTCGTTGGGTCAGCCCCAGCATTTT
- | TRBJ1-2 | TRBV5-6 | once | CASSLERGYTF | TGTGCCAGCAGCTTGGAACGGGGCTACACCTTC
- | TRBJ2-7 | TRBV10-3 | many | CAISAQGAGSYEQYF | TGTGCCATCAGCGCACAGGGAGCGGGCTCCTACGAGCAGTACTTC
- | TRBJ1-2 | TRBV7-2 | many | CASSTVGFSVYGYTF | TGTGCCAGCAGCACCGTTGGGTTCTCGGTCTATGGCTACACCTTC
- | TRBJ2-2 | TRBV4-3 | - | CASSQARVIGELFF | TGCGCCAGCAGCCAAGCCCGGGTAATCGGGGAGCTGTTTTTT
TRBD1 | TRBJ1-1 | TRBV28 | few | CASSQPGTGSTEAFF | TGTGCCAGCAGTCAGCCCGGGACAGGGAGCACTGAAGCTTTCTTT
TRBD1 | TRBJ1-6 | TRBV4-1 | - | CASRAFLPGQGASPLHF | TGCGCCAGCAGGGCCTTTTTACCAGGACAGGGGGCTTCACCCCTCCACTTT
TRBD1 | TRBJ1-6 | TRBV19 | many | CASRDRVYSPLHF | TGTGCCAGTAGAGACAGGGTCTATTCACCCCTCCACTTT
- | TRBJ1-2 | TRBV20-1 | - | CSAHDRLNYGYTF | TGCAGTGCTCACGACAGGCTTAACTATGGCTACACCTTC
TRBD2 | TRBJ2-7 | TRBV12-3/TRBV12-4 | few | CASSRRRGGLSYEQYF | TGTGCCAGCAGTCGACGGCGGGGGGGGCTATCCTACGAGCAGTACTTC
- | TRBJ1-5 | TRBV15 | many | CATSRDNPGRAKQPQHF | TGTGCCACCAGCAGAGATAATCCGGGCAGGGCAAAACAGCCCCAGCATTTT
- | TRBJ2-5 | TRBV6-2/TRBV6-3 | - | CASIEGGPQETQYF | TGTGCCAGCATAGAGGGGGGACCCCAAGAAACCCAGTACTTC
- | TRBJ1-2 | TRBV29-1 | - | CSSPQGTNYGYTF | TGCAGCTCGCCACAGGGTACTAACTATGGCTACACCTTC